Shown below are 30 T cell receptor beta chains from a single sample sequenced in a study of blood T cell repertoires in COVID-19. The protocol was immunoSEQ multiplex PCR, while the TCRdb copy is restricted to in-frame clones and leaves out a portion. The table has just under 300,000 clones, 85% to 90% seen once. Sequencing was carried out using peripheral blood. The source is a man between 65 and 85 years old with acute or convalescent COVID-19.

The chain has TRBV2 and TRBJ1-1, with D tentatively TRBD1 (6 bases). The germline V gene has CDR1 SNHLY and CDR2 FYNNEI. The germline V and J ends were trimmed by 2 bases and 1 base, with 17 bases remaining between them. The CDR3 consists of 17 residues. CDR3 amino acids: CASSEMGTRVKNTEAFF. CDR3 DNA sequence: TGTGCCAGCAGTGAAATGGGGACAAGGGTAAAGAACACTGAAGCTTTCTTT.

This chain connects TRBV12-3 or TRBV12-4 to TRBJ2-7; 10 positions match TRBD1. This CDR3 is 13 amino acids long. With V trimmed by 8 bases and J by 9 bases, 10 bases remained unmatched. This CDR3 is CASGSGTGAAQYF. The DNA for the CDR3 is TGTGCCAGCGGTTCCGGGACAGGGGCGGCGCAGTACTTC.

The DNA of the CDR3 is TGTGCCACCCAGGGGGACCCTGAAAAACTGTTTTTT. Amino acid sequence: CATQGDPEKLFF. The chain carries TRBV10-3 and TRBJ1-4; 7 positions match TRBD1. The CDR3 totals 12 residues. Per germline, CDR1 ENHRY and CDR2 SYGVKD. The ends lost 10 bases at V and 7 bases at J; junction bases unmatched: 6.

The J gene is TRBJ1-1, the V gene TRBV18; 7 positions match TRBD1. The CDR3 extends over 16 amino acids. Germline V gene sequence: CDR1 KGHSH, CDR2 LQKENI. Trimming at V came to 2 bases and at J to 4 bases, leaving 10 bases not matched to a gene. The CDR3 DNA is TGTGCCAGCTCACCATCTAGTCTGGGACAGCTCACTGAAGCTTTCTTT. It translates to CASSPSSLGQLTEAFF.

The chain has TRBV7-2 and TRBJ1-1; a weak D match, TRBD1 (5 bases). This CDR3 spans 13 amino acids. V was cut by 4 bases and J by 1 base, with 7 bases left in between. CDR1 and CDR2 from the germline V gene are SGHTA and FQGNSA. The CDR3 spells CASSSRANTEAFF. The DNA of the CDR3 is TGTGCCAGCAGCTCCAGGGCGAACACTGAAGCTTTCTTT.

The V and J genes are TRBV5-6 and TRBJ2-7; 10 bases line up with TRBD2. The CDR3 spans 16 residues. V was pared by 2 bases and J by 5 bases, with 10 bases of the junction left unmatched. Germline lookup yields CDR1 SGHDT and CDR2 YYEEEE. The CDR3: CASSLMGSGGLDEQYF. For the CDR3, the DNA is TGTGCCAGCAGCTTAATGGGTAGCGGGGGGCTCGACGAGCAGTACTTC. The full variable domain, in which reference TRBV5-6 and TRBJ2-7 provide the parts outside the CDR3, is DAGVTQSPTHLIKTRGQQVTLRCSPKSGHDTVSWYQQALGQGPQFIFQYYEEEERQRGNFPDRFSGHQFPNYSSELNVNALLLGDSALYLCASSLMGSGGLDEQYFGPGTRLTVT.

This chain joins TRBV9 and TRBJ1-1, with no clear D. Trimming shortened V by 3 bases and J by 1 base, and 7 bases separated the two germline ends. There are 13 residues in the CDR3. Per the germline V gene, CDR1 is SGDLS and CDR2 is YYNGEE. The CDR3 reads CASSAQTNTEAFF. CDR3 DNA: TGTGCCAGCAGCGCACAGACGAACACTGAAGCTTTCTTT. The full variable domain, its missing parts supplied by reference TRBV9 and TRBJ1-1, is DSGVTQTPKHLITATGQRVTLRCSPRSGDLSVYWYQQSLDQGLQFLIQYYNGEERAKGNILERFSAQQFPDLHSELNLSSLELGDSALYFCASSAQTNTEAFFGQGTRLTVV.

The chain has TRBV9 and TRBJ1-2, with 7 bases aligning to TRBD1. CDR3 length equals 15 residues. Trimming removed 4 bases from V and 2 bases from J; junction bases left unmatched: 8. Germline CDR1 is SGDLS and CDR2 is YYNGEE. Here the CDR3 DNA reads TGTGCCAGCAGCCCCGCGGGACAGCGAAACTATGGCTACACCTTC. It is translated as CASSPAGQRNYGYTF.

The V gene is TRBV7-8, the J gene TRBJ2-5, with D unresolved. Trimming cost V 1 base and J 2 bases, with 5 bases left between them. The CDR3 extends over 13 amino acids. Germline V lookup: CDR1 SGHVS, CDR2 FQNEAQ. CDR3 DNA: TGTGCCAGCAGCTTAGGGCTTCAAGAGACCCAGTACTTC. Translated: CASSLGLQETQYF.

The chain links TRBV4-1 to TRBJ1-5; D gene ambiguous. Germline-derived CDR1 and CDR2 are MGHRA and YSYEKL. Trimming left V 0 bases short and J 9 bases short, with 12 bases between. CDR3 size: 14 residues. Here the CDR3 reads CASSQDRAGTPQHF. The CDR3 DNA reads TGCGCCAGCAGCCAAGATCGTGCAGGCACGCCCCAGCATTTT.

The chain is built from TRBV5-6 and TRBJ2-2; possibly TRBD1 for D (5 bases). This CDR3 contains 15 residues. Looked up from germline, CDR1 is SGHDT and CDR2 is YYEEEE. Trimming cost V 4 bases and J 6 bases, with 16 bases left between them. Written as DNA, the CDR3 is TGTGCCAGCAGCGGCCTTACCCAGGGCGCCGGGGAGCTGTTTTTT. It translates to CASSGLTQGAGELFF.

This clone appeared once. V is TRBV12-3 or TRBV12-4 and J is TRBJ2-1, with D possibly matching TRBD2 (6 bases). Trimming removed 5 bases from V and 11 bases from J, with 13 bases in between. The CDR3 covers 12 residues. The CDR3 DNA is TGTGCCAGCAGTCCAGCTAGCGTAAAGCAGTTCTTC. This encodes CASSPASVKQFF.

The rearrangement joins TRBV6-5 to TRBJ2-7; 9 nucleotides align to TRBD1. The CDR3 has 14 amino acids. J gave up 5 bases and V 5 bases, and 7 bases lay outside the gene matches. Germline CDR1 and CDR2: MNHEY and SVGAGI. CDR3 sequence reads: CASSNTGTGNEQYF. In DNA form, the CDR3 reads TGTGCCAGCAGTAACACCGGGACAGGGAACGAGCAGTACTTC.

This clone was observed a few times. The rearrangement links TRBV7-8 to TRBJ1-1, with unresolved D. V was shortened by 6 bases and J by 0 bases, with 8 bases between the two germline ends. This CDR3 comprises 13 residues. Germline V gene sequence: CDR1 SGHVS, CDR2 FQNEAQ. CDR3 in amino acids: CASSITLNTEAFF. The DNA for the CDR3 is TGTGCCAGCAGTATCACATTGAACACTGAAGCTTTCTTT.

This chain links TRBV27 with TRBJ2-3, with D maybe TRBD2 (6 bases). Germline-derived CDR1 and CDR2 are MNHEY and SMNVEV (reference sequence). This CDR3 comprises 13 residues. Trimming took off 5 bases at V and 2 bases at J, with 8 bases between the two ends. In DNA form, the CDR3 reads TGTGCCAGCAGTGCGGGACTCACAGATACGCAGTATTTT. Protein: CASSAGLTDTQYF.

CDR3 in DNA: TGCGCCAGCAGGTCGAGGGGGCATGGCACAGATACGCAGTATTTT. Protein: CASRSRGHGTDTQYF. The V and J genes are TRBV5-1 and TRBJ2-3; 7 nucleotides line up with TRBD1. Germline V lookup: CDR1 SGHRS, CDR2 YFSETQ. The junction had 7 bases not matched to a gene; V was cut back by 5 bases and J by 1 base. The CDR3 covers 15 residues.

The chain couples TRBV9 to TRBJ2-3; the D gene is possibly TRBD2 (5 bases). The CDR3 contains 15 residues. The V end was cut by 0 bases, the J end by 4 bases, with 12 bases between. CDR1 and CDR2 (germline): SGDLS, YYNGEE. CDR3 sequence reads: CASSVAPLAADTQYF. CDR3 in DNA: TGTGCCAGCAGCGTAGCCCCCCTAGCCGCAGATACGCAGTATTTT.

In this sample, this clone turned up once. V usage is TRBV4-2 and J usage is TRBJ1-2, with D unresolved. Trimming pared 0 bases from V and 2 bases from J, leaving 10 bases between. The CDR3 spans 15 residues. The germline V gene encodes CDR1 LGHNA and CDR2 YNFKEQ. The CDR3 loop reads CASSQEAGVNYGYTF. The CDR3 bases are TGTGCCAGCAGCCAAGAAGCGGGAGTAAACTATGGCTACACCTTC.

The genes are TRBV7-8 and TRBJ2-3, with D uncertain. The V gene lost 0 bases and the J gene lost 2 bases, with 12 bases spanning the gap. Looked up from germline, CDR1 is SGHVS and CDR2 is FQNEAQ. This CDR3 region has 16 residues. CDR3: CASSLARWSNTDTQYF. In DNA, the CDR3 is TGTGCCAGCAGCTTAGCGAGATGGTCGAACACAGATACGCAGTATTTT. The variable domain in full, completed from reference TRBV7-8 and TRBJ2-3, reads GAGVSQSPRYKVAKRGQDVALRCDPISGHVSLFWYQQALGQGPEFLTYFQNEAQLDKSGLPSDRFFAERPEGSVSTLKIQRTQQEDSAVYLCASSLARWSNTDTQYFGPGTRLTVL.

The sample holds one count of this clone. The genes are TRBV7-8 and TRBJ2-3; D is possibly TRBD1 (6 bases). This CDR3 spans 16 amino acids. The germline V gene encodes CDR1 SGHVS and CDR2 FQNEAQ. Trimming left V 1 base short and J 3 bases short, with 14 bases between. CDR3 sequence: CASSLEVSQGTDTQYF. DNA of the CDR3: TGTGCCAGCAGCTTAGAAGTCTCCCAGGGGACAGATACGCAGTATTTT.

V usage is TRBV5-5 and J usage is TRBJ2-2; weak D call: TRBD1 (6 bases). V gave up 4 bases and J gave up 1 base, with 11 bases separating them. This CDR3 contains 15 residues. CDR1 is SGHKS, CDR2 YYEKEE, per germline (reference sequence). The CDR3 DNA is TGTGCCAGCAGCACCGGGACACTGAACACCGGGGAGCTGTTTTTT. This sequence encodes CASSTGTLNTGELFF.

This clone was seen only a few times. The chain employs TRBV11-2 and TRBJ1-3; 7 bases map to TRBD1. J was trimmed by 0 bases and V by 4 bases; bases with no gene match: 6. Per germline, CDR1 SGHAT and CDR2 FQNNGV. The CDR3 sequence is 16 residues long. CDR3 residues: CASSSTGTYSGNTIYF. Written as DNA, the CDR3 is TGTGCCAGCAGCTCGACAGGGACCTACTCTGGAAACACCATATATTTT.

The chain is built from TRBV6-1 and TRBJ2-4, with 7 bases that match TRBD1. This CDR3 is 16 amino acids long. Germline V gene sequence: CDR1 MNHNS, CDR2 SASEGT. V shed 0 bases and J 4 bases; nucleotides not matched to a gene: 6. The CDR3 region is CASSEARVTGKNIQYF. CDR3 DNA: TGTGCCAGCAGTGAAGCGCGAGTGACAGGGAAAAACATTCAGTACTTC.

The genes are TRBV28 and TRBJ2-7, with 9 bases fitting TRBD2. The CDR3 length is 16 residues. CDR1 is MDHEN, CDR2 SYDVKM, per germline. Trimming cost V 2 bases and J 0 bases; bases outside gene matches: 5. CDR3 coding DNA: TGTGCCAGCAGTTTACCACTAGCGGGCAGCTCCTACGAGCAGTACTTC. It specifies CASSLPLAGSSYEQYF.

The J gene is TRBJ2-1, the V gene TRBV7-6, with D possibly being TRBD2 (6 bases). Germline loops: CDR1 SGHVS, CDR2 FNYEAQ. The CDR3 contains 15 residues. V lost 0 bases and J lost 7, with 13 bases in between. The CDR3 region has the DNA TGTGCCAGCAGCTTAGCGGGAGGCCTCGGGAATGAGCAGTTCTTC. Protein: CASSLAGGLGNEQFF.

The V gene is TRBV7-9, the J gene TRBJ2-5; the match to TRBD1 covers 9 bases. V trimming: 2 bases; J trimming: 4 bases; junction bases outside the gene matches: 11. CDR3 size: 17 residues. CDR1 and CDR2 from the germline V gene are SEHNR and FQNEAQ (reference sequence). The CDR3 protein is CASSLIGHRGRGETQYF. DNA of the CDR3: TGTGCCAGCAGCTTAATAGGGCACAGGGGGCGAGGAGAGACCCAGTACTTC.

J is TRBJ1-3 and V is TRBV9; D is undetermined. Looked up from germline, CDR1 is SGDLS and CDR2 is YYNGEE. The CDR3 has 14 residues. V lost 0 bases to trimming and J lost 4 bases, with 8 bases between them. The DNA for the CDR3 is TGTGCCAGCAGCGTAGCGGGGAGCGGAAACACCATATATTTT. Its protein is CASSVAGSGNTIYF.

This clone was counted a few times. In DNA form, the CDR3 reads TGTGCCAGCAGCTTAGTGTCGGCAGGCTCTGGAAACACCATATATTTT. Translated, it gives CASSLVSAGSGNTIYF. V and J are TRBV7-2 and TRBJ1-3, with no clear D. Germline values: CDR1 SGHTA, CDR2 FQGNSA. The V gene lost 1 base and the J gene lost 0 bases, with 10 bases spanning the gap. CDR3 size: 16 residues.

This chain joins TRBV27 and TRBJ1-6; possible D gene TRBD1, 6 bases. CDR1 and CDR2 (germline): MNHEY, SMNVEV (reference sequence). The length of the CDR3 is 16 residues. V dropped 2 bases and J dropped 7 bases, with 15 bases sitting between them. The CDR3 loop reads CASSLVGGALNSPLHF. The CDR3 nucleotides read TGTGCCAGCAGTTTAGTAGGGGGAGCCCTCAATTCACCCCTCCACTTT.

V and J are TRBV28 and TRBJ1-5, with 7 bases aligning to TRBD1. Trimming took 6 bases from V and 7 from J; bases not matched to a gene: 9. The CDR3 contains 14 residues. Looked up from germline, CDR1 is MDHEN and CDR2 is SYDVKM. The DNA for the CDR3 is TGTGCCAGCAGGCGAAGGGTAGGGGGCCAGCCCCAGCATTTT. Its protein product is CASRRRVGGQPQHF.